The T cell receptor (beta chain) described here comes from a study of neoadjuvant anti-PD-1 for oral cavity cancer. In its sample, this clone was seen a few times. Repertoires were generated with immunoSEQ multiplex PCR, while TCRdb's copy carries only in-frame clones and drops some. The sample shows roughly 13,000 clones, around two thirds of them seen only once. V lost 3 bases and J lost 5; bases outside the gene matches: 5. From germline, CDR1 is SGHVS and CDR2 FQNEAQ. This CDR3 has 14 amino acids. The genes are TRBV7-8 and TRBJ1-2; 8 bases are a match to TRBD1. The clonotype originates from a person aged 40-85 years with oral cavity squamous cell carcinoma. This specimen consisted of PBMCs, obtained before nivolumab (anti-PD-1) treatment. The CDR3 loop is CASSFGDRSYGYTF. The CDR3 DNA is TGTGCCAGCAGCTTTGGGGACAGGAGTTATGGCTACACCTTC.